These 31 T cell receptor beta chains came from one sample sequenced in a study of blood T cells in healthy people across ages. PCR was performed a second time for about 7 to 11 cycles using a sample-barcoded 5' primer and a J-beta primer mix. TCRdb ran MiXCR on the 5' RACE reads and lists one entry per CDR3 protein. Counted here are almost 300,000 distinct CDR3 sequences, roughly a quarter occurring once; the ten biggest clones make up roughly 28%. Sample: blood. The receptors come from a woman aged 70 to 79 in good health.

The V and J genes are TRBV5-5 and TRBJ2-3; D could derive from TRBD1 or TRBD2 (5 bases each). This CDR3 is built from 15 residues. Trimming removed 1 base from V and 2 bases from J, with 11 bases in between. Germline CDR1 SGHKS, CDR2 YYEKEE (reference sequence). CDR3 sequence (DNA): TGTGCCAGCAGCTTGCAGGGAGCCCCCACAGATACGCAGTATTTT. This encodes CASSLQGAPTDTQYF.

V gene TRBV7-2 combines with J gene TRBJ2-5; D possibly corresponds to TRBD2 (6 bases). The J call may not be correct, given that the DNA end is closer to TRBJ2-1. The germline CDR1 and CDR2 sequences are SGHTA and FQGNSA. The CDR3 is 11 amino acids. The CDR3 nucleotides are TGTGCCAGCAACGGGGGTAATGAGCAGTTCTTC. Translation: CASNGGNEQFF.

Comment on this clonotype: A much bigger clone sits one base away, suggesting this may be a read error. This CDR3 is missing its conserved last phenylalanine or tryptophan, likely due to a read error. The DNA for the CDR3 is TGTGCCATCAGTGAGGAGGGGGAGCAGTTCTAC. It encodes CAISEEGEQFY. J is TRBJ2-1 and V is TRBV10-3; D tentatively reads TRBD1 or TRBD2 (5 bases each). The CDR3 extends over 11 amino acids. V gave up 2 bases and J gave up 10 bases, with 6 bases separating them. Germline V lookup: CDR1 ENHRY, CDR2 SYGVKD.

This clonotype was detected only a few times. V is TRBV12-3 or TRBV12-4 and J is TRBJ2-5, with TRBD2 matching 8 bases. This CDR3 is 16 amino acids long. The junction had 14 bases not matched to a gene; V was cut back by 6 bases and J by 5 bases. The CDR3 region has the DNA TGTGCCAGCAGCCGATGGAGCGGGAGAGAACGTGAGACCCAGTACTTC. The encoded protein is CASSRWSGRERETQYF.

This clonotype was seen ten or more times. The CDR3 region has the DNA TGTGCCAGCAGTTTAAGGCAAGAGACCCAGTACTTC. This gives the protein CASSLRQETQYF. The rearrangement joins TRBV28 to TRBJ2-5; D remains unclear. CDR3 length equals 12 residues. Germline values: CDR1 MDHEN, CDR2 SYDVKM. Trimming left V 2 bases short and J 2 bases short, with 3 bases between. Complete variable domain (other parts from reference TRBV28 and TRBJ2-5): DVKVTQSSRYLVKRTGEKVFLECVQDMDHENMFWYRQDPGLGLRLIYFSYDVKMKEKGDIPEGYSVSREKKERFSLILESASTNQTSMYLCASSLRQETQYFGPGTRLLVL.

The rearrangement uses TRBV20-1 and TRBJ2-5; TRBD2 matches 9 bases. V was pared by 0 bases and J by 3 bases, with 5 bases of the junction left unmatched. The CDR3 is 15 amino acids. Germline CDR1 reads DFQATT; CDR2 reads SNEGSKA (reference sequence). CDR3 DNA: TGCAGTGCTAGAGATGGGACTAGCTTTGAAGAGACCCAGTACTTC. It specifies CSARDGTSFEETQYF.

The chain is built from TRBV18 and TRBJ2-7, with 11 positions matching TRBD2. Gene TRBJ2-1 matches the end of the DNA better, so the J call may be wrong. Germline V gene data show CDR1 as KGHSH and CDR2 as LQKENI. The length of the CDR3 is 13 residues. The CDR3 sequence: CASQTSGNNEQFF. The CDR3 region has the DNA TGTGCCAGCCAGACTAGCGGGAACAATGAGCAGTTCTTC.

In this sample, this clonotype turned up many times. The rearrangement joins TRBV3-1 to TRBJ1-1, with D hard to call. The CDR3 loop spans 15 amino acids. Germline V lookup: CDR1 LGHDT, CDR2 YNNKEL (reference sequence). Trimming pared 0 bases from V and 1 base from J, leaving 9 bases between. The CDR3 DNA sequence: TGTGCCAGCAGCCAAGATGGACGGCAGAACACTGAAGCTTTCTTT. Residues: CASSQDGRQNTEAFF.

This clonotype has only a few counts. The chain carries TRBV6-2 or TRBV6-3 and TRBJ2-3, with TRBD2 matching over 13 bases. V trimming: 0 bases; J trimming: 0 bases; junction bases outside the gene matches: 6. The CDR3 consists of 19 residues. Looked up from germline, CDR1 is MNHEY and CDR2 is SVGEGT. DNA of the CDR3: TGTGCCAGCAGTTACTCACCGGGACTAGCGGGATCTAGCACAGATACGCAGTATTTT. Its protein is CASSYSPGLAGSSTDTQYF.

This clonotype was seen only a few times. The chain uses TRBV20-1 and TRBJ2-2; no clear D gene. CDR1 is DFQATT, CDR2 SNEGSKA, per germline (reference sequence). This CDR3 has 12 amino acids. V dropped 0 bases and J dropped 7 bases, with 6 bases sitting between them. CDR3 sequence: CSARDGSGELFF. DNA for the CDR3: TGCAGTGCTAGAGATGGTAGCGGGGAGCTGTTTTTT.

This clonotype was recorded a few times. The chain joins TRBV27 to TRBJ2-5, with D possibly TRBD1 on 6 matching bases. The tail of the sequence fits TRBJ2-1 better, so the J call may be wrong. The length of the CDR3 is 14 residues. The germline V gene has CDR1 MNHEY and CDR2 SMNVEV (reference sequence). The CDR3 is CASSERGIGNEQFF. As DNA, the CDR3 is TGTGCCAGCAGTGAGAGGGGGATTGGTAATGAGCAGTTCTTC.

The chain is built from TRBV12-3 or TRBV12-4 and TRBJ2-1; D is unclear. The CDR3 has 12 residues. The V end lost 0 bases, the J end lost 9 bases, and 6 bases lay between the germline ends. CDR3 coding DNA: TGTGCCAGCAGTTTAGCGCGTGGTGAGCAGTTCTTC. Translating gives CASSLARGEQFF.

The CDR3 sequence: CASSQEGGSSYNEQFF. Written as DNA, the CDR3 is TGTGCCAGCAGCCAAGAGGGCGGGAGCTCCTACAATGAGCAGTTCTTC. The rearrangement joins TRBV4-2 to TRBJ2-1, with 7 bases that match TRBD2. Trimming at V came to 0 bases and at J to 0 bases, leaving 2 bases not matched to a gene. The CDR3 spans 16 residues. Germline lookup yields CDR1 LGHNA and CDR2 YNFKEQ.

The chain recombines TRBV6-2 or TRBV6-3 with TRBJ2-7; D unresolved. This CDR3 spans 14 amino acids. Trimming removed 0 bases at V and 5 bases at J, with 11 bases between. Germline V gives CDR1 MNHEY, CDR2 SVGEGT. The CDR3 protein is CASSYSRIRDEQYF. Here the CDR3 DNA reads TGTGCCAGCAGTTACTCGAGGATACGGGACGAGCAGTACTTC.

In this sample, this clonotype turned up a few times. The junction differs from germline at one of its ends, possibly a read error. This chain links TRBV7-7 with TRBJ2-5; possibly TRBD1 for D (6 bases). The CDR3 runs 14 residues. Germline assignment: CDR1 SSHAT and CDR2 FNYEAQ (reference sequence). CDR3 loop: CASSLRDIQETQYF. CDR3 DNA: TGTGCTAGCAGCTTAAGGGACATACAAGAGACCCAGTACTTC.

The chain joins TRBV7-2 to TRBJ1-4; TRBD1 is a possible D gene (5 bases). The V and J ends lost 5 bases and 1 base respectively, with 11 bases between them. Germline-derived CDR1 and CDR2 are SGHTA and FQGNSA. CDR3 size: 15 residues. The CDR3 DNA follows: TGTGCCAGCAGCCTCACAGGAGGAACTAATGAAAAACTGTTTTTT. Its translation is CASSLTGGTNEKLFF.

The sample holds a few counts of this clonotype. In DNA, the CDR3 is TGTGCCACCAGTGATTCCAGGGGGCAGCTACGCGAGCAGTACTTC. This gives the protein CATSDSRGQLREQYF. J is TRBJ2-7 and V is TRBV24-1; TRBD1 matches 8 bases. Germline CDR1 reads KGHDR; CDR2 reads SFDVKD. CDR3 length equals 15 residues. Trimming took 2 bases from V and 6 from J; bases not matched to a gene: 8.

The gene calls are TRBV29-1 and TRBJ1-1; 8 nucleotides agree with TRBD1. Germline loops: CDR1 SQVTM, CDR2 ANQGSEA. This CDR3 comprises 13 residues. Trimming removed 3 bases from V and 1 base from J; junction bases left unmatched: 1. CDR3 sequence reads: CSVDRGPNTEAFF. The CDR3 nucleotides are TGCAGCGTTGACAGGGGGCCGAACACTGAAGCTTTCTTT.

The V and J genes are TRBV15 and TRBJ2-7, with D tentatively TRBD1 or TRBD2 (6 bases each). The CDR3 consists of 13 residues. Per germline, CDR1 LNHNV and CDR2 YYDKDF (reference sequence). V was clipped by 2 bases and J by 6 bases, with 11 bases between them. The CDR3 DNA is TGTGCCACCAGCAGATGGAGGGGGTTCGAGCAGTACTTC. Translated, it gives CATSRWRGFEQYF.

As DNA, the CDR3 is TGCGCCAGCAGCCCGAGGACAGGGGATTACATTCAGTACTTC. It specifies CASSPRTGDYIQYF. The gene calls are TRBV4-3 and TRBJ2-4; 9 bases fit TRBD1. The CDR3 has 14 residues. Trimming removed 4 bases from V and 8 bases from J; junction bases left unmatched: 6. Germline assignment: CDR1 LGHNA and CDR2 YSLEER.

This chain uses TRBV29-1 with TRBJ2-3; D remains ambiguous. Per the germline V gene, CDR1 is SQVTM and CDR2 is ANQGSEA. Trimming pared 4 bases from V and 2 bases from J, leaving 13 bases between. The length of the CDR3 is 14 residues. CDR3 nucleotide sequence: TGCAGCGTTGTCGAAGGCAAGGTCACAGATACGCAGTATTTT. This sequence encodes CSVVEGKVTDTQYF.

The chain has TRBV28 and TRBJ1-6; D possibly corresponds to TRBD1 (5 bases). Trimming took 5 bases from V and 9 from J, leaving 17 bases between them. From germline, CDR1 is MDHEN and CDR2 SYDVKM. The CDR3 spans 15 residues. The CDR3 DNA is TGTGCCAGCAGTCAGACGGTGGGGGGGGGTTCACCCCTCCACTTT. This sequence encodes CASSQTVGGGSPLHF.

The rearrangement joins TRBV29-1 to TRBJ1-3; D gene ambiguous. Trimming cost V 3 bases and J 6 bases, with 9 bases left between them. Germline V gene data show CDR1 as SQVTM and CDR2 as ANQGSEA. CDR3 length: 12 residues. For the CDR3, the DNA is TGCAGCGTTGAGGGCAGTAAAAACACCATATATTTT. Its translation: CSVEGSKNTIYF.

The chain joins TRBV4-1 to TRBJ2-5, with D unresolved. Judging by the DNA end, TRBJ2-1 fits better; the J call may be wrong. Looked up from germline, CDR1 is MGHRA and CDR2 is YSYEKL. The CDR3 runs to 13 residues. CDR3 in DNA: TGCGCCAGCAGCCAAACTATAAGGATTGAGCAGTTCTTC. The encoded protein is CASSQTIRIEQFF.

This clonotype was seen a few times. Mismatch with germline at one junction end may stem from a read error. The V call is TRBV20-1, the J call TRBJ1-6; 7 bases fit TRBD1. Germline CDR1 is DFQATT and CDR2 is SNEGSKA (reference sequence). This CDR3 contains 14 residues. CDR3 protein: CSARAGQANSPLHF. The CDR3 DNA is TGCAGTGCTAGGGCTGGACAGGCAAATTCGCCCCTCCACTTT.

This clonotype was seen a handful of times. This CDR3 reads CSVEQGQAVNNEQFF. DNA for the CDR3: TGCAGCGTTGAGCAGGGACAGGCGGTCAACAATGAGCAGTTCTTC. The J gene is TRBJ2-1, the V gene TRBV29-1; the match to TRBD1 covers 8 bases. The V segment lost 3 bases and the J segment 5 bases; nucleotides outside the gene matches: 9. This CDR3 is 15 amino acids long. The germline gives CDR1 SQVTM, CDR2 ANQGSEA.

The rearrangement uses TRBV7-2 and TRBJ2-4; either TRBD1 or TRBD2 may supply D (6 bases each). The V end lost 0 bases, the J end lost 5 bases, and 11 bases lay between the germline ends. Germline assignment: CDR1 SGHTA and CDR2 FQGNSA. CDR3 length equals 15 residues. The CDR3 nucleotides read TGTGCCAGCAGCTTAGCACGGGGGCACGAAAACATTCAGTACTTC. This gives the protein CASSLARGHENIQYF.

This clonotype was observed once. V usage is TRBV20-1 and J usage is TRBJ1-5; D may be TRBD1 (6 bases). The length of the CDR3 is 14 residues. V lost 2 bases, J lost 3 bases, and 11 bases lay in between. CDR1 and CDR2 from the germline V gene are DFQATT and SNEGSKA (reference sequence). The CDR3 region is CSARTGTNNQPQHF. The DNA of the CDR3 is TGCAGTGCTAGAACCGGGACAAACAATCAGCCCCAGCATTTT.

This clonotype was recorded a few times. The chain employs TRBV29-1 and TRBJ2-5; possibly TRBD1 for D (6 bases). The better agreement between TRBJ2-7 and the DNA end casts doubt on the J call. The CDR3 has 12 amino acids. CDR1 is SQVTM, CDR2 ANQGSEA, per germline. The CDR3 DNA sequence: TGCAGCGTTGTGGGGACAACCTACGAGCAGTACTTC. It yields the protein CSVVGTTYEQYF.

This clonotype was detected a few times. The CDR3 region is CASSDPFYSTNEKLFF. The CDR3, as DNA: TGTGCCAGCAGTGATCCCTTCTACTCAACTAATGAAAAACTGTTTTTT. The J gene is TRBJ1-4, the V gene TRBV6-1; D is ambiguous. Deletions cut 3 bases from V and 0 bases from J, with 11 bases between. Germline V gene sequence: CDR1 MNHNS, CDR2 SASEGT. The CDR3 is 16 amino acids.

Of note for this clonotype: The junction departs from germline at one end; a sequencing error may be responsible. V gene TRBV5-1 combines with J gene TRBJ2-5, with TRBD2 matching 14 bases. This CDR3 spans 17 amino acids. Germline CDR1 reads SGHRS; CDR2 reads YFSETQ. The CDR3 bases are TGCGCCAGCAGCGCGGGACTAGCGGGAGTAGGTTCGGAGACCCGGTACTTC. It specifies CASSAGLAGVGSETRYF.